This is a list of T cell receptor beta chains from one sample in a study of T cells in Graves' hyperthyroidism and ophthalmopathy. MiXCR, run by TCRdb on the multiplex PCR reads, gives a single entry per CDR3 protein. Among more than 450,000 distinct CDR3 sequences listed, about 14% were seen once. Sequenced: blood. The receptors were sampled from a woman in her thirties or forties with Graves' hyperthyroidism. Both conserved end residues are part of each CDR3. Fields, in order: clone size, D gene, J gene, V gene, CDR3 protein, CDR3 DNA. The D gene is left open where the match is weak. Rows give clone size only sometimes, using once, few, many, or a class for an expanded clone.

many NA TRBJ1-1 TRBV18 CASSPMAVGNTEAFF TGTGCCAGCTCACCAATGGCCGTGGGGAACACTGAAGCTTTCTTT
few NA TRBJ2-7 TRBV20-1 CSARDPGQGMYEQYF TGCAGTGCTAGAGACCCGGGTCAGGGGATGTACGAGCAGTACTTC
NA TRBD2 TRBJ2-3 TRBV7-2 CASRASGSGTDTQYF TGTGCCAGCAGGGCTAGCGGGAGTGGCACAGATACGCAGTATTTT
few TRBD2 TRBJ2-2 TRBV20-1 CSATTGTSGPGDLFF TGCAGTGCAACTACCGGGACTAGCGGGCCCGGGGATCTGTTTTTT
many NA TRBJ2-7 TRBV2 CASSNSGLLVYEQYF TGTGCCAGCAGTAATTCAGGGTTGTTGGTCTACGAGCAGTACTTC
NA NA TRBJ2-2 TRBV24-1 CATSVTPGELFF TGTGCCACCAGTGTCACCCCCGGGGAGCTGTTTTTT
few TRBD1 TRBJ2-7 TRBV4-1 CASSQNRGHEQYF TGCGCCAGCAGCCAAAACAGGGGCCACGAGCAGTACTTC
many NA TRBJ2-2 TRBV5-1 CASSPVGINTGELFF TGCGCCAGCAGCCCTGTGGGTATTAACACCGGGGAGCTGTTTTTT
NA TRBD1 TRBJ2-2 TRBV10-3 CAISPGQGGTGELFF TGTGCCATCAGCCCGGGACAGGGAGGTACCGGGGAGCTGTTTTTT
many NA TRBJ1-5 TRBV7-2 CASSLSGGPFQPQHF TGTGCCAGCAGCTTATCCGGGGGCCCTTTTCAGCCCCAGCATTTT
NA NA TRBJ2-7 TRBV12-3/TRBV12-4 CASNLGGFSYEQYF TGTGCCAGCAACCTAGGCGGATTCTCCTACGAGCAGTACTTC
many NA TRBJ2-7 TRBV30 CAWSVQSNYEQYF TGTGCCTGGAGTGTACAGAGTAACTACGAGCAGTACTTC
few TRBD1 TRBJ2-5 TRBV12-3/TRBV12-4 CASSRGQEQETQYF TGTGCCAGCAGCCGAGGACAGGAACAAGAGACCCAGTACTTC
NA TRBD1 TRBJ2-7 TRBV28 CASRRPGQGGREQYF TGTGCCAGCAGACGCCCGGGACAGGGAGGGCGCGAGCAGTACTTC
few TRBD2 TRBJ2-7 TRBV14 CASSQAGLASYEQYF TGTGCCAGCAGCCAAGCAGGACTAGCATCCTACGAGCAGTACTTC
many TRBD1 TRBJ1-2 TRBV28 CASSSPTGLYGYTF TGTGCCAGCAGTTCACCGACAGGGTTATATGGCTACACCTTC
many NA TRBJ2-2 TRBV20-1 CSAKVFANTGELFF TGCAGTGCTAAGGTGTTCGCGAACACCGGGGAGCTGTTTTTT
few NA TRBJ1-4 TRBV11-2 CASSSSWTDQELFF TGTGCCAGCAGCTCATCCTGGACAGACCAGGAACTGTTTTTT
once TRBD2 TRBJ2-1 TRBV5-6 CASSFGLVGNEQFF TGTGCCAGCAGCTTCGGACTAGTCGGGAATGAGCAGTTCTTC
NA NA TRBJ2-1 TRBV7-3 CASSLRPTSNEQFF TGTGCCAGCAGCTTACGACCTACCTCCAATGAGCAGTTCTTC
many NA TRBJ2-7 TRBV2 CASSDPMGGGRAYEQYF TGTGCCAGCAGTGATCCCATGGGGGGCGGGAGAGCCTACGAGCAGTACTTC
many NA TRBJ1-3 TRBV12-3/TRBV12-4 CASSDRYKSGNTIYF TGTGCCAGCAGCGATCGGTACAAAAGTGGAAACACCATATATTTT
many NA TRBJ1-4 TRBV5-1 CASGPQGTNEKLFF TGCGCCAGCGGTCCCCAGGGGACTAATGAAAAACTGTTTTTT
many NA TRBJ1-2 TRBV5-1 CASSYADGGYGYTF TGCGCCAGCAGCTACGCCGACGGAGGCTATGGCTACACCTTC
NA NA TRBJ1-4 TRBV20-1 CSASPTAGFNEKLFF TGCAGTGCCTCTCCGACAGCAGGGTTTAATGAAAAACTGTTTTTT
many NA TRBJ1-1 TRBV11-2 CASSPRDLAPEAFF TGTGCCAGCAGCCCGCGGGACCTCGCACCTGAAGCTTTCTTT
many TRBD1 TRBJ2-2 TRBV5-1 CASNPGQLNTGELFF TGCGCCAGCAACCCGGGACAGCTGAACACCGGGGAGCTGTTTTTT
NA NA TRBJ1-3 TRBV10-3 CAISAQDEEGNTIYF TGTGCCATCAGTGCGCAGGACGAAGAGGGAAACACCATATATTTT